This TCR beta chain was profiled in a study of neurological immune-mediated disorders (dated by TCRdb to between 2017 and 2020). For the wider study: The study compared peripheral blood TCR-beta repertoires of HTLV-I-associated myelopathy (HAM/TSP) patients, multiple sclerosis patients and healthy controls using UMI-based sequencing. The cohort comprised approximately 67 subjects: about 14 HAM/TSP patients, approximately 34 multiple sclerosis patients and 20 healthy controls. Longitudinal samples, technical triplicates and paired sorted CD4+ and CD8+ T-cell subsets, alongside PBMC samples, were included among the approximately 98 TCR-beta libraries. Summary of the overall study and its limitations: No identical CDR3 amino acid sequences were found to be shared among expanded clones across subjects, suggesting that TCR-beta repertoires were private in all groups. TCR clonal expansion was greatest in HAM/TSP patients and smallest in MS patients, who ranked below even healthy controls.

The healthy controls were volunteers from blood banks in Maryland, USA. Unsorted PBMC libraries were generated from 2 million PBMCs stored in RNAlater at -80 °C until RNA extraction. PBMCs were separated from peripheral blood using Ficoll-Hypaque density gradient centrifugation and then cryopreserved in liquid nitrogen. This clonotype was seen many times. Its antigen remains unidentified. Base qualities are not provided; no much larger clone lies one nucleotide away. cDNA was synthesized by template-switch 5'RACE using a primer with a 10-nucleotide random unique molecular identifier that tagged each TCR transcript. Over 200 million TCR-beta sequences, covering 15-18 subjects, were produced in each sequencing run. The RNeasy kit was used to extract total RNA. TCR-beta VDJ regions were amplified with primers for the TCR constant region and the 5'RACE anchor, using the KAPA Real-time Library Amplification kit. A first PCR added sample indexes and Illumina adaptors, after which a second PCR increased the library yield. After Ampure bead purification, the roughly 650 bp TCR product was size-selected on a 2% E-gel SizeSelection system. Library quality was checked on a Bioanalyzer, concentration was measured with Qubit, and libraries were quantified with the Kapa Library Quantification kit before pooling. An Illumina HiSeq 2500 sequenced the libraries paired-end 2 x 150 bp. To increase sequence diversity, about 24-32% phiX was spiked into each library pool. The study's own analysis went as follows. Quality-filtered reads were processed with the UMI-based MiGEC pipeline, which removed over 85% of raw TCR sequences during error correction. VDJ genes were aligned to IMGT germline references, and clonotypes were defined by unique CDR3 amino acid sequence plus V-J genes. VDJtools evaluated clonal expansion, Shannon diversity and CDR3 relatedness (CalcPairwiseDistances, ClusterSamples); CLCbio workbench built phylogenetic trees. Clones with at least 8 unique UMIs were defined as expanded, with this threshold being based on coefficient-of-variation modelling across technical triplicates. The raw public reads went through TCRdb reprocessing: fastp at Q25, MiXCR clone calling, in-frame beta chains kept. All rows with the same CDR3 protein become a single entry with the most common DNA and genes. The V and J calls were not made by the authors but by TCRdb's processing. Here the sample has roughly 60,000 distinct CDR3 sequences; roughly an eighth occur a single time. The ten largest make up about 2% of the sample.

What was sequenced was PBMCs. The source of this sequence is a man between 60 and 70 years old in good health.

The nucleotides are TGCGCCAGCAGCTCCCTTCAGGGGGGGATGCATGAGCAGTTCTTC. Its protein is CASSSLQGGMHEQFF. This chain is built from TRBV5-1 and TRBJ2-1; the D element might be TRBD1 or TRBD2, as each aligns at 7 bases. CDR1 is given as SGHRS and CDR2 as YFSETQ, both from the germline V gene. At the junction V is shortened by 3 bases and J by 8 bases, with 18 bases in between. From the cysteine up to the phenylalanine, the CDR3 has a length of 15 residues. Kept here is only the CDR3 DNA, which spans 45 bases and is read in frame from base 1.